This entry is about one TCR beta chain. Unmatched junction bases numbered 9, after V lost 4 bases and J lost 4 bases. Per the germline V gene, CDR1 is SGHDT and CDR2 is YYEEEE. This CDR3 has 16 residues. The table came from immunoSEQ multiplex PCR; TCRdb's copy has only in-frame clones and leaves some out. This sample yields approximately 67,000 clones, of which around 93% are seen a single time; around 4.5% belongs to the top ten. This sample was included in a study of blood T cell repertoires in COVID-19. The sequence was obtained from a woman aged 60-70 years with active COVID-19. The sequenced material came from peripheral blood. The gene calls are TRBV5-6 and TRBJ2-2; TRBD1 aligns across 8 bases. CDR3 DNA sequence: TGTGCCAGCAGCCCTGACACAGGGGGAGCCACCGGGGAGCTGTTTTTT. Protein sequence: CASSPDTGGATGELFF.